This is a list of T cell receptor beta chains from one sample in a study of post-analysis software for immune sequencing data. TCRdb ran MiXCR on the PCR reads and lists one entry per CDR3 protein. The sample lists hundreds of thousands of distinct CDR3 sequences, roughly 27% occurring once. Sequencing used blood. The receptors shown here come from a girl aged 10-17 years with multiple sclerosis. Both conserved end residues are part of each CDR3. The D gene is left open where the match is weak. Clone size is not always given. Where it is, it says once, few, many or a class for expanded clones.

TRBV5-1	TRBD1	.	TRBJ2-1	CASSLSQGAYNEQFF	TGCGCCAGCAGCTTGTCTCAGGGGGCTTACAATGAGCAGTTCTTC
TRBV7-9	.	.	TRBJ2-5	CASSPLKLGLETQYF	TGTGCCAGCAGCCCCCTTAAATTAGGGCTGGAGACCCAGTACTTC
TRBV2	.	.	TRBJ1-2	CASGGRGLANYGYTF	TGTGCCAGCGGTGGGCGGGGATTAGCTAACTATGGCTACACCTTC
TRBV6-5	.	.	TRBJ2-7	CASRTHTRGYEQYF	TGTGCCAGCAGGACTCACACGAGGGGCTACGAGCAGTACTTC
TRBV4-3	TRBD2	many	TRBJ2-7	CASSQEELAGTYEQYF	TGCGCCAGCAGCCAAGAGGAACTAGCGGGTACCTACGAGCAGTACTTC
TRBV7-9	.	.	TRBJ1-5	CASSLGGGGWQPQHF	TGTGCCAGCAGCTTAGGCGGGGGGGGTTGGCAGCCCCAGCATTTT
TRBV20-1	TRBD2	.	TRBJ2-3	CSAPRGGQDTQYF	TGCAGTGCCCCGCGGGGGGGGCAAGATACGCAGTATTTT
TRBV11-2	.	.	TRBJ1-1	CTSSLSSDTEAFF	TGTACCAGCAGCTTATCGTCGGACACTGAAGCTTTCTTT
TRBV5-1	TRBD2	.	TRBJ2-1	CASSLTSGGWNEQFF	TGCGCCAGCAGCTTGACTAGCGGGGGGTGGAATGAGCAGTTCTTC
TRBV7-9	.	.	TRBJ1-1	CASSLTSGEAFF	TGTGCCAGCAGCTTAACCAGTGGGGAAGCTTTCTTT
TRBV15	TRBD2	.	TRBJ2-5	CATSRDGLAEETQYF	TGTGCCACCAGCAGAGATGGTCTAGCGGAAGAGACCCAGTACTTC
TRBV4-1	.	many	TRBJ1-2	CASSQEGFNYGYTF	TGCGCCAGCAGCCAAGAGGGTTTTAACTATGGCTACACCTTC
TRBV28	.	.	TRBJ2-3	CASSPRGARTDTQYF	TGTGCCAGCAGTCCCCGGGGGGCCCGCACAGATACGCAGTATTTT
TRBV28	.	.	TRBJ2-1	CASSVPRDLGSYNEQFF	TGTGCCAGCAGCGTACCCAGGGATTTGGGCTCCTACAATGAGCAGTTCTTC
TRBV20-1	TRBD1	few	TRBJ1-2	CSAREDRVNEGYTF	TGCAGTGCTAGAGAGGACAGGGTAAATGAGGGCTACACCTTC
TRBV12-3/TRBV12-4	.	.	TRBJ2-7	CASSTKRGAYDEQYF	TGTGCCAGCAGCACCAAGAGAGGGGCCTACGACGAGCAGTACTTC
TRBV27	TRBD1	few	TRBJ1-1	CASSPGTGYGNTEAFF	TGTGCCAGCAGTCCCGGGACAGGGTATGGGAACACTGAAGCTTTCTTT
TRBV11-2	.	.	TRBJ2-7	CASSLFPPGEQYF	TGTGCCAGCAGCTTGTTCCCTCCTGGTGAGCAGTACTTC
TRBV5-6	TRBD1	.	TRBJ1-5	CASSQGQFNQPQHF	TGTGCCAGCAGCCAGGGACAGTTCAATCAGCCCCAGCATTTT
TRBV18	.	.	TRBJ2-6	CASSPDASSGANVLTF	TGTGCCAGCTCACCAGATGCAAGTAGTGGGGCCAACGTCCTGACTTTC
TRBV10-3	TRBD1	once	TRBJ1-4	CATGQDNEKLFF	TGTGCCACCGGACAGGATAATGAAAAACTGTTTTTT
TRBV7-8	.	.	TRBJ1-5	CASSSAGTYSNQPQHF	TGTGCCAGCAGCTCCGCGGGGACTTATAGCAATCAGCCCCAGCATTTT
TRBV10-3	TRBD1	.	TRBJ1-2	CAITGAPGQGPRGYTF	TGTGCCATCACCGGAGCCCCGGGACAGGGTCCCCGTGGCTACACCTTC
TRBV7-2	.	.	TRBJ1-2	CASSLALGGGNYGYTF	TGTGCCAGCAGCTTAGCGCTCGGGGGGGGGAACTATGGCTACACCTTC